Shown below are 6 T cell receptor beta chains from a single sample sequenced in a study of CD8 T cells in Susac syndrome. Random hexamers were used to reverse transcribe roughly 0.5 to 1 ug of RNA. TCRdb independently ran MiXCR on the immunoSEQ multiplex PCR reads; one entry per CDR3 protein. The sample shows roughly 100,000 distinct CDR3 sequences, 90% to 95% of them seen only once. Source material: CD4+ T cells from PBMCs. All receptors come from a human donor with Susac syndrome.

The chain is built from TRBV7-2 and TRBJ2-1; 12 positions agree with TRBD2. Germline CDR1 reads SGHTA; CDR2 reads FQGNSA. The CDR3 loop spans 14 amino acids. V lost 1 base and J lost 12; bases outside the gene matches: 4. CDR3 residues: CASSLGLAGERQFF. The CDR3 coding sequence is TGTGCCAGCAGCTTAGGACTAGCGGGGGAGCGGCAGTTCTTC.

The count of this clonotype is one. This chain's CDR3 is CASSKFRGRGQPQHF. CDR3 sequence (DNA): TGTGCCAGCAGCAAATTCAGGGGCAGGGGTCAGCCCCAGCATTTT. The chain joins TRBV21-1 to TRBJ1-5; TRBD1, the table's D call, was not compared with the DNA. TRBV21-1 constitutes a pseudogene. The CDR3 consists of 15 residues.

This clonotype was counted once. The chain carries TRBV18 and TRBJ2-5; TRBD1 matches at 11 bases. Trimming took 3 bases from V and 3 from J; bases not matched to a gene: 0. Looked up from germline, CDR1 is KGHSH and CDR2 is LQKENI. This CDR3 has 14 amino acids. The CDR3 region has the DNA TGTGCCAGCTCACCGGGACAGGGGGAAGAGACCCAGTACTTC. Its translation: CASSPGQGEETQYF.

The CDR3 loop is CASSPDYGYTF. CDR3 DNA sequence: TGTGCCAGTAGTCCGGACTATGGCTACACCTTC. V usage is TRBV19 and J usage is TRBJ1-2, with unresolved D. V was pared by 5 bases and J by 3 bases, with 4 bases between. There are 11 residues in the CDR3. Germline CDR1 and CDR2: LNHDA and SQIVND (reference sequence).

The CDR3 here is CASSDSPGSLLFF. In DNA form, the CDR3 reads TGTGCCAGCAGTGACTCGCCAGGCTCCCTCCTGTTTTTT. This sequence joins TRBV6-4 and TRBJ1-4; D remains ambiguous. CDR1 MRHNA and CDR2 SNTAGT come from the germline V gene. CDR3 length equals 13 residues. Trimming took off 0 bases at V and 14 bases at J, with 13 bases between the two ends.

The chain has TRBV4-3 and TRBJ1-2; a weak D match, TRBD1 (6 bases). This CDR3 contains 21 residues. The ends were cut back, 0 bases at V and 2 bases at J, with 28 bases in the middle. Germline CDR1 and CDR2: LGHNA and YSLEER. CDR3 loop: CASSQDLGGRGGIRSNYGYTF. The DNA for the CDR3 is TGCGCCAGCAGCCAAGATCTAGGAGGCAGGGGAGGAATAAGGTCCAACTATGGCTACACCTTC.